These T cell receptor beta chains were read from a single sample in a study of blood T cells in healthy people across ages. MiXCR was run by TCRdb on the 5' RACE reads, yielding one entry per CDR3 protein. The table includes 1 million or so distinct CDR3 sequences, 40% to 55% detected once. Material for sequencing was blood. These receptors all come from a woman aged 60 to 75 in good health. Each CDR3 is given with its conserved first and last residue. The order of the fields is J gene, D gene, clone size, V gene, CDR3 DNA, CDR3 protein. The D gene is left open where the match is weak. Some rows mark clone size as missing; the rest say once, few, many or name a class of expanded clone.

>TRBJ2-7|TRBD2|-|TRBV29-1
TGCAGCGTTAAAGCGGGAGGGGGTCCCTTTGAGCAGTACTTC
CSVKAGGGPFEQYF
>TRBJ2-5|-|-|TRBV25-1
TGTGCCAGCAGTTATTTTGGCCGCCCCGATGAGCAGTACTTC
CASSYFGRPDEQYF
>TRBJ2-6|-|-|TRBV7-3
TGTGCCAGCAGCTTATTCGGGGTCTCTGGGGCCAACGTCCTGACTTTC
CASSLFGVSGANVLTF
>TRBJ1-1|TRBD1|once|TRBV2
TGTGCCAGAAGCCGGACAGGGCGAAGGGAGATGAACACTGAAGCTTTCTTT
CARSRTGRREMNTEAFF
>TRBJ1-2|-|-|TRBV20-1
TGCAGTGCACAGACGGTCGGTTCCTATGGCTACACCTTC
CSAQTVGSYGYTF
>TRBJ1-6|-|few|TRBV20-1
TGCAGTGCTAGAGGCCGGGAGCGACTATATTCACCCCTCCACTTT
CSARGRERLYSPLHF
>TRBJ2-7|TRBD2|once|TRBV20-1
TGCAGTGGACCTCTAGCGGGGGTCTACGAGCAGTACTTC
CSGPLAGVYEQYF
>TRBJ1-5|TRBD1|-|TRBV20-1
TGCAGTGCTAGAGATTGGGCACAGGGGGCCAATCAGCCCCAGCATTTT
CSARDWAQGANQPQHF
>TRBJ2-6|TRBD1|-|TRBV27
TGTGCCAGCAGTTTATTCGGGACAGGGGACTCTGGGGCCGACGTCCTGACTTTC
CASSLFGTGDSGADVLTF
>TRBJ2-7|-|-|TRBV6-1
TGTGCCAGCAGTGAATTCTCCACCTACGAGCAGTACTTC
CASSEFSTYEQYF
>TRBJ2-7|-|-|TRBV5-4
TGTGCCAGCAGCTTGGGAGGGGACCCCTACGAGCAGTACTTC
CASSLGGDPYEQYF
>TRBJ2-1|-|-|TRBV3-1
TGTGCCAGCAGCCAAGATCCGCCAGAGGGATATGGGCAGTTCTTC
CASSQDPPEGYGQFF
>TRBJ2-1|TRBD2|-|TRBV7-2
TGTGCCAGCAGCTTAGTGTTAGCGGGAGTTGAGCAGTTCTTC
CASSLVLAGVEQFF
>TRBJ2-5|-|-|TRBV11-2
TGTGCCAGCAGCCGCCCCACGGCTGGGAATGAGCAGTACTTC
CASSRPTAGNEQYF
>TRBJ2-7|-|-|TRBV27
TGTGCCAGCAGATATCAGGCGGCGCTAACCTACGAGCAGTACTTC
CASRYQAALTYEQYF
>TRBJ2-3|TRBD2|-|TRBV10-3
TGTGCCATCAGTGTGCTAGCGGGAGGGCCAGATACGCAGTATTTT
CAISVLAGGPDTQYF
>TRBJ2-1|-|-|TRBV20-1
TGCAGTGCTAGAGATGTAGGATGGGTCAATGAGCAGTTCTTC
CSARDVGWVNEQFF
>TRBJ2-2|-|-|TRBV5-1
TGCGCCAGCAGCTTGGGGGCTAGCTTTCACACCGGGGAGCTGTTTTTT
CASSLGASFHTGELFF
>TRBJ1-1|-|-|TRBV7-8
TGTGCCAGCAGCTTATTTGATCAACCGGGGTACACTGAAGCTTTCTTT
CASSLFDQPGYTEAFF
>TRBJ2-1|-|few|TRBV29-1
TGCAGCGCCAGGGGGGACTCCGGGCCGGAGCAGTTCTTC
CSARGDSGPEQFF